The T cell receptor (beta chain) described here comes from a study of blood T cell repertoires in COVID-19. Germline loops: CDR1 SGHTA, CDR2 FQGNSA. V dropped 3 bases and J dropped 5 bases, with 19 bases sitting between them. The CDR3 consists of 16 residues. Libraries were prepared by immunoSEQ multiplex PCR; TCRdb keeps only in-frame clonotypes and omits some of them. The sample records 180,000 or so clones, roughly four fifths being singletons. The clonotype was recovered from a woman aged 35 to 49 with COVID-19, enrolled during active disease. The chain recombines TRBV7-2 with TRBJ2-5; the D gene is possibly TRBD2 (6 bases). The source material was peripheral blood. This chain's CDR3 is CASSFRRHGSPETQYF. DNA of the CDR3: TGTGCCAGCAGCTTCCGCAGACACGGGAGTCCGGAGACCCAGTACTTC.